This T cell receptor beta chain was captured in a study of shared clonotypes between healthy human individuals. Whole-study context: Plates per donor: three CD4 naive, three CD4 memory, two CD8 naive, one CD8 memory.

Findings and caveats of the study: Tissue TCR repertoires likely differ from these blood-only repertoires. Naive subsets tended to show greater estimated richness than memory subsets.

CD45RO-negative, CCR7-positively selected cells formed the naive CD8 fraction, excluding terminally differentiated effector memory CD45RA+ cells. Donors comprised only Caucasian adults living in Nashville, Tennessee. Libraries were prepared by immunoSEQ multiplex PCR; TCRdb keeps only in-frame clonotypes and omits some of them. Of under 600,000 clones in the sample, roughly 98% are singletons; the top ten hold less than 0.35%. For this clone: Its antigen is still unknown.

The origin of this receptor is a young man in good health. The sequenced sample consisted of naive CD8+ T cells sorted from blood.

CDR3 coding DNA: TGTGCCAGTAGTACCCGGACTTTTATGACCTACGAGCAGTACTTC. Encoded protein: CASSTRTFMTYEQYF. The gene calls are TRBV19 and TRBJ2-7; D possibly corresponds to TRBD2 (5 bases). V dropped 4 bases and J dropped 2 bases, with 15 bases sitting between them. Germline CDR1 and CDR2: LNHDA and SQIVND (reference sequence). The CDR3 length is 15 residues.